This TCR beta chain originates from a study of cytomegalovirus exposure and HLA in healthy donors. Study-wide background: An analysis done earlier identified more than 100 million unique TCR beta sequences from approximately 200 million T cells. Findings and limits, study-wide: In a later analysis, TCR beta V- and J-gene trimming was associated with a missense DCLRE1C variant. Links to common viral pathogens appeared, in a later analysis, for several of the most significant clusters. Later analysis showed most CMV-associated TCR beta chains appearing HLA-restricted.

Trimming at V came to 5 bases and at J to 1 base, leaving 5 bases not matched to a gene. Germline V gene lookup returns CDR1 MDHEN and CDR2 SYDVKM. This CDR3 comprises 16 residues. Note on this clone: Its cognate antigen is unknown.

The PCR employed 60 Vbeta primers together with 13 Jbeta primers. Data came from immunoSEQ multiplex PCR; TCRdb stores just in-frame clones and leaves some out. The data contain approximately 300,000 clones, about four fifths of them singletons. The sequence came from a girl between 2 and 10 years old in good health and CMV-seronegative. The V call is TRBV28, the J call TRBJ1-5, with 10 bases aligning to TRBD1. The sequencing input was PBMCs. CDR3 nucleotides: TGTGCCAGCAGTCGACAGGGGGCGTCGAGCAATCAGCCCCAGCATTTT. This translates into CASSRQGASSNQPQHF.